What follows describes a single T cell receptor (beta chain). Its antigen remains unknown. This sample is drawn from a study of T cells in Graves' hyperthyroidism and ophthalmopathy. For the study at large: Peripheral blood was collected at initial diagnosis, before any treatment. Study observations and caveats: Researchers found most expanded thyroid clonotypes above 0.001 in blood as well.

The CDR3 covers 15 residues. V dropped 0 bases and J dropped 0 bases, with 9 bases sitting between them. Germline V gene data show CDR1 as LGHNA and CDR2 as YSLEER. The study left out patients who had uncontrolled infection, other autoimmune disease, pregnancy or lactation. PBMCs were sourced from less than 12 ml fresh peripheral blood. TCR beta CDR3 regions were amplified from RNA. HTBI primers drove first-round RT-PCR of the TCR CDR3. In TCRdb, the multiplex PCR reads were re-called with MiXCR into one record per CDR3 protein. The sample carries about 710,000 distinct CDR3 sequences, about 17% recorded once.

This clonotype originated in a man younger than 35 with Graves' hyperthyroidism. Source material: blood. J is TRBJ2-7 and V is TRBV4-3; D tentatively reads TRBD1 or TRBD2 (5 bases each). The CDR3, as DNA: TGCGCCAGCAGCCAAGATACGGGACGCTCCTACGAGCAGTACTTC. Translating gives CASSQDTGRSYEQYF.